This T cell receptor beta chain was captured in a study of cytomegalovirus exposure and HLA in healthy donors. General study points: As a later analysis showed, a missense DCLRE1C variant was linked to trimming of TCR beta V- and J-genes.

Points on this clone: Antigen specificity is unknown.

The CDR3 is 18 amino acids. Germline V gene sequence: CDR1 SGHRS, CDR2 YFSETQ. V shed 4 bases, J shed 0 bases, and the junction held 11 bases outside the gene matches. Use of 60 Vbeta and 13 Jbeta primers characterized the PCR. TCRdb's copy holds only in-frame clones and misses some; the assay was immunoSEQ multiplex PCR. The sample lists tens of thousands of clones, roughly 84% occurring once. The sequenced sample was PBMCs. The J gene is TRBJ2-1, the V gene TRBV5-1, with TRBD1 matching over 9 bases. The clonotype was recovered from a man aged 25-40 years in good health and CMV-seronegative. CDR3 protein: CASSIGLRTGASYNEQFF. The CDR3 DNA reads as TGCGCCAGCAGCATAGGACTTCGGACAGGGGCCTCCTACAATGAGCAGTTCTTC.